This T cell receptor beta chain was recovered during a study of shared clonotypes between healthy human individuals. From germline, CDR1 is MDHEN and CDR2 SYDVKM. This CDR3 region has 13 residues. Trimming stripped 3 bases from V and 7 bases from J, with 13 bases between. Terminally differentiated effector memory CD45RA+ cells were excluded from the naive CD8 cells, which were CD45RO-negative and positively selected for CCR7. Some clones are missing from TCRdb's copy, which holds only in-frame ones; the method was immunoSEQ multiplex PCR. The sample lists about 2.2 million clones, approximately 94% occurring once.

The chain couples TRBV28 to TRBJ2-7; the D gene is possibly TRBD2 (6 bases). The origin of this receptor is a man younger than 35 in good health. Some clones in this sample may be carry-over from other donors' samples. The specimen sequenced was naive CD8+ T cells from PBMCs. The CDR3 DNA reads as TGTGCCAGCAGTTTGAGGCTAGCGCGGGAGCAGTACTTC. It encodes CASSLRLAREQYF.